Shown below are 15 T cell receptor beta chains from a single sample sequenced in a study of shared clonotypes between healthy human individuals. CD45RO-negative, CCR7-positively selected cells formed the naive CD8 fraction, excluding terminally differentiated effector memory CD45RA+ cells. Profiled with immunoSEQ multiplex PCR; TCRdb holds only in-frame clones, not every one. This sample has some 800,000 clones, with 80% to 95% found just once. Sequenced material: naive CD8+ T cells sorted from blood. The source of these receptors is a man aged 25 to 45 in good health.

The chain couples TRBV6-5 to TRBJ1-2; 8 bases are shared with TRBD1. Germline-derived CDR1 and CDR2 are MNHEY and SVGAGI. The ends lost 6 bases at V and 5 bases at J; junction bases unmatched: 5. The CDR3 runs 13 residues. The CDR3 sequence is CASRGQGNYGYTF. CDR3 bases: TGTGCCAGCAGAGGACAGGGAAATTATGGCTACACCTTC.

A word on this clone: Within the sample, other DNA sequences also encode this same CDR3. The gene calls are TRBV9 and TRBJ1-1; D is undetermined. The length of the CDR3 is 13 residues. V gave up 0 bases and J gave up 2 bases, with 5 bases separating them. CDR1 SGDLS and CDR2 YYNGEE come from the germline V gene. CDR3 in amino acids: CASSVGPNTEAFF. CDR3 nucleotide sequence: TGTGCCAGCAGCGTAGGTCCCAACACTGAAGCTTTCTTT.

The V call is TRBV28, the J call TRBJ2-7; tentatively, D is TRBD1 (6 bases). The length of the CDR3 is 15 residues. Trimming pared 3 bases from V and 0 bases from J, leaving 12 bases between. Per germline, CDR1 MDHEN and CDR2 SYDVKM. CDR3 loop: CASSLGQGLSYEQYF. In nucleotides, the CDR3 is TGTGCCAGCAGTTTGGGCCAGGGGCTCTCCTACGAGCAGTACTTC. The full variable domain, its missing parts supplied by reference TRBV28 and TRBJ2-7, is DVKVTQSSRYLVKRTGEKVFLECVQDMDHENMFWYRQDPGLGLRLIYFSYDVKMKEKGDIPEGYSVSREKKERFSLILESASTNQTSMYLCASSLGQGLSYEQYFGPGTRLTVT.

The J gene is TRBJ2-7, the V gene TRBV27, with TRBD1 identical over 7 bases. Looked up from germline, CDR1 is MNHEY and CDR2 is SMNVEV (reference sequence). V was pared by 6 bases and J by 2 bases, with 4 bases of the junction left unmatched. This CDR3 spans 13 amino acids. The chain's CDR3 is CASSPDRAYEQYF. CDR3 DNA: TGTGCCAGCAGCCCAGACAGGGCCTACGAGCAGTACTTC.

This sequence joins TRBV25-1 and TRBJ2-5; possibly TRBD1 for D (6 bases). From germline, CDR1 is MGHDK and CDR2 SYGVNS. The CDR3 contains 15 residues. Trimming shortened V by 7 bases and J by 0 bases, and 15 bases separated the two germline ends. The CDR3 DNA is TGTGCCAGCAACCCCGGGACACTGTACCAAGAGACCCAGTACTTC. It translates to CASNPGTLYQETQYF. Combining the CDR3 with reference TRBV25-1 and TRBJ2-5 gives the whole variable domain EADIYQTPRYLVIGTGKKITLECSQTMGHDKMYWYQQDPGMELHLIHYSYGVNSTEKGDLSSESTVSRIRTEHFPLTLESARPSHTSQYLCASNPGTLYQETQYFGPGTRLLVL.

This chain links TRBV4-3 with TRBJ2-2, with D hard to call. Per the germline V gene, CDR1 is LGHNA and CDR2 is YSLEER. Trimming stripped 0 bases from V and 7 bases from J, with 12 bases between. The CDR3 totals 15 residues. The CDR3 DNA is TGCGCCAGCAGCCAAGATGACACGGCTTACGGGGAGCTGTTTTTT. As protein: CASSQDDTAYGELFF.

Note on this clone: This CDR3 is also generated by other DNA sequences in the sample. This rearrangement joins TRBV9 to TRBJ1-1; D is unresolved. This CDR3 has 14 residues. Germline V gene data show CDR1 as SGDLS and CDR2 as YYNGEE. Deletions cut 0 bases from V and 1 base from J, with 7 bases between. The CDR3 sequence: CASSVDGENTEAFF. The CDR3 DNA sequence: TGTGCCAGCAGCGTAGATGGGGAGAACACTGAAGCTTTCTTT.

This clone appeared once. The genes are TRBV7-8 and TRBJ2-7; 11 nucleotides agree with TRBD2. Germline V CDR1 and CDR2: SGHVS, FQNEAQ. The CDR3 contains 17 residues. J was trimmed by 3 bases and V by 5 bases; bases with no gene match: 12. The chain's CDR3 is CASSTILLAGEYYEQYF. Written as DNA, the CDR3 is TGTGCCAGCAGCACGATCTTACTAGCGGGAGAGTACTACGAGCAGTACTTC.

This rearrangement joins TRBV2 to TRBJ2-2; D is unclear. Germline lookup yields CDR1 SNHLY and CDR2 FYNNEI. The ends were cut back, 8 bases at V and 6 bases at J, with 16 bases in the middle. CDR3 length: 14 amino acids. For the CDR3, the DNA is TGTGCCAGCCTTGGTGGCTTCTTGCCCGGGGAGCTGTTTTTT. Translated: CASLGGFLPGELFF.

The chain couples TRBV7-8 to TRBJ2-7; D gene uncertain. The CDR3 runs 13 residues. Germline CDR1 SGHVS, CDR2 FQNEAQ. The V end lost 5 bases, the J end lost 6 bases, and 14 bases lay between the germline ends. The CDR3 spells CASSPSLMSEQYF. CDR3 nucleotide sequence: TGTGCCAGCAGCCCCTCGTTGATGAGCGAGCAGTACTTC.

The genes are TRBV5-4 and TRBJ2-7; 8 bases line up with TRBD1. Germline CDR1 SGHNT, CDR2 YYREEE (reference sequence). The CDR3 length is 14 residues. Germline trimming cut 4 bases from V and 5 bases from J; bases unmatched to any gene: 8. The CDR3 sequence: CASSPDRVLDEQYF. The CDR3 DNA follows: TGTGCCAGCAGCCCGGACAGGGTACTAGACGAGCAGTACTTC.

This chain uses TRBV11-2 with TRBJ2-7; D perhaps matches TRBD2 (6 bases). The CDR3 is 13 residues long. Germline loops: CDR1 SGHAT, CDR2 FQNNGV. V lost 6 bases to trimming and J lost 2 bases, with 11 bases between them. The CDR3 protein is CASREGVTYEQYF. CDR3 nucleotide sequence: TGTGCCAGCAGGGAGGGAGTCACCTACGAGCAGTACTTC.

V gene TRBV27 combines with J gene TRBJ1-1, with 9 positions matching TRBD1. V shed 3 bases, J shed 5 bases, and the junction held 4 bases outside the gene matches. CDR3 length equals 14 residues. Germline loops: CDR1 MNHEY, CDR2 SMNVEV (reference sequence). CDR3 amino acids: CASSFWTGETEAFF. The DNA for the CDR3 is TGTGCCAGCAGTTTCTGGACAGGGGAGACTGAAGCTTTCTTT.

V is TRBV6-1 and J is TRBJ1-5; 8 bases align to TRBD1. The CDR3 totals 13 residues. CDR1 and CDR2 (germline): MNHNS, SASEGT. Losses at the gene ends were 4 bases for V and 4 bases for J; bases not matched to a gene: 0. The CDR3 sequence is CASSGTGNQPQHF. The CDR3 DNA reads as TGTGCCAGCAGTGGGACAGGGAATCAGCCCCAGCATTTT.

The gene calls are TRBV7-2 and TRBJ2-7; a possible D gene is TRBD2 (6 bases). The CDR3 sequence is 18 residues long. Germline assignment: CDR1 SGHTA and CDR2 FQGNSA. V lost 1 base and J 0 bases, leaving 19 bases between the germline ends. CDR3: CASSLEGSGWGSSYEQYF. DNA of the CDR3: TGTGCCAGCAGCTTAGAGGGGAGCGGGTGGGGGAGCTCCTACGAGCAGTACTTC. The full variable domain, its missing parts supplied by reference TRBV7-2 and TRBJ2-7, is GAGVSQSPSNKVTEKGKDVELRCDPISGHTALYWYRQSLGQGLEFLIYFQGNSAPDKSGLPSDRFSAERTGGSVSTLTIQRTQQEDSAVYLCASSLEGSGWGSSYEQYFGPGTRLTVT.